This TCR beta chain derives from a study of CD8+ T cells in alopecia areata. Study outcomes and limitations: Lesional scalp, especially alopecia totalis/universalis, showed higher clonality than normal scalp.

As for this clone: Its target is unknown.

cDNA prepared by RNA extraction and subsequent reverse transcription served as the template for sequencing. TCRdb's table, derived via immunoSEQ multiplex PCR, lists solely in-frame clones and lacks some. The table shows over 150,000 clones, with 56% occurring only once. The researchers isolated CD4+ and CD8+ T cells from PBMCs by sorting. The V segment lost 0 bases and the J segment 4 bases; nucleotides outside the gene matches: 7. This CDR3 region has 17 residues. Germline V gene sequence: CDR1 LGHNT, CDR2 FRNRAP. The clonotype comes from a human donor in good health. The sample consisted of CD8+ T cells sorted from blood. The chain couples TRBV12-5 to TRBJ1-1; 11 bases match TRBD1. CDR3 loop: CASGLVRTGGWGTEAFF. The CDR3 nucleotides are TGTGCTAGTGGTTTGGTCCGGACAGGGGGCTGGGGCACTGAAGCTTTCTTT.